Listed below are T cell receptor beta chains from one sample, sequenced in a study of early T cells in non-severe SARS-CoV-2 infection. TCRdb analysed the 5' RACE reads with MiXCR anew, one entry per CDR3 protein. The table lists roughly 77,000 distinct CDR3 sequences, more than 10% of them singletons. The material sequenced was whole blood. The source is an adult who was a healthcare worker with PCR-confirmed SARS-CoV-2 infection or an uninfected control (not recorded which). Each CDR3 is given with its conserved first and last residue. The order of the fields is clone size, V gene, J gene, CDR3 protein. Size is stated for part of the rows, as once, few or many counts, or as a class when the clone is expanded.

clone size: many; V gene: TRBV19; J gene: TRBJ1-5; CDR3 protein: CASSMTGIGGYSNQPQHF
clone size: -; V gene: TRBV10-3; J gene: TRBJ2-5; CDR3 protein: CAIRSPGFQETQYF
clone size: many; V gene: TRBV6-2/TRBV6-3; J gene: TRBJ2-7; CDR3 protein: CASRPPGAAKDHEQYF
clone size: few; V gene: TRBV7-9; J gene: TRBJ1-2; CDR3 protein: CASSPAPIVYTF
clone size: few; V gene: TRBV5-1; J gene: TRBJ1-3; CDR3 protein: CASSRDGATGNTIYF
clone size: few; V gene: TRBV29-1; J gene: TRBJ2-7; CDR3 protein: CSVAGREQYF
clone size: many; V gene: TRBV10-2; J gene: TRBJ2-2; CDR3 protein: CASSDVPNTGELFF
clone size: many; V gene: TRBV6-6; J gene: TRBJ1-1; CDR3 protein: CASSPGQGARAFF
clone size: few; V gene: TRBV7-9; J gene: TRBJ2-2; CDR3 protein: CVSMGSAGVNTGELFF
clone size: few; V gene: TRBV5-1; J gene: TRBJ2-1; CDR3 protein: CASSLSVGANEQFF
clone size: few; V gene: TRBV7-9; J gene: TRBJ2-5; CDR3 protein: CASSFGTVQETQYF
clone size: few; V gene: TRBV18; J gene: TRBJ2-5; CDR3 protein: CASSPLAGVPYF
clone size: many; V gene: TRBV6-5; J gene: TRBJ2-7; CDR3 protein: CASRSPSGGRGYEQYF
clone size: -; V gene: TRBV6-6; J gene: TRBJ2-1; CDR3 protein: CASSDKPGHYNEQFF
clone size: -; V gene: TRBV24-1; J gene: TRBJ2-3; CDR3 protein: CATSLLRGDTQYF
clone size: few; V gene: TRBV5-5; J gene: TRBJ2-7; CDR3 protein: CASSPSGVSYEQYF
clone size: many; V gene: TRBV24-1; J gene: TRBJ2-5; CDR3 protein: CATSGADAASGAQYF
clone size: few; V gene: TRBV2; J gene: TRBJ2-7; CDR3 protein: CASSEGLVGASEQYF
clone size: many; V gene: TRBV18; J gene: TRBJ2-1; CDR3 protein: CASSPTSSSYNEQFF